The source of this T cell receptor beta chain is a study of blood T cell repertoires in COVID-19. The overall study: Sites in the United States, Italy and Spain provided acute and convalescent COVID-19 samples. Sources were T cells, B-cell-depleted T cells, or PBMCs; the material itself was cDNA or gDNA.

Authors' analysis steps: Cell counts per sample came from amplifying reference gene primers. The data were produced by immunoSEQ multiplex PCR, yet TCRdb's version contains in-frame clones alone and is incomplete. V and J calls and clone size are given by that table; D and trimming were obtained from the DNA. The sample records over 140,000 clones, 76% being singletons. A few counts support this clone. Germline V gene data show CDR1 as KGHSH and CDR2 as LQKENI. CDR3 length equals 15 residues. V lost 0 bases, J lost 7 bases, and 16 bases lay in between. Material: peripheral blood. The gene calls are TRBV18 and TRBJ2-7; D is uncertain. This sequence originates from a woman aged 80 or older with active or convalescent COVID-19. The CDR3 DNA reads TGTGCCAGCTCACCACCGTCAGCCGGGTCGGAAGAGCAGTACTTC. Its protein is CASSPPSAGSEEQYF.